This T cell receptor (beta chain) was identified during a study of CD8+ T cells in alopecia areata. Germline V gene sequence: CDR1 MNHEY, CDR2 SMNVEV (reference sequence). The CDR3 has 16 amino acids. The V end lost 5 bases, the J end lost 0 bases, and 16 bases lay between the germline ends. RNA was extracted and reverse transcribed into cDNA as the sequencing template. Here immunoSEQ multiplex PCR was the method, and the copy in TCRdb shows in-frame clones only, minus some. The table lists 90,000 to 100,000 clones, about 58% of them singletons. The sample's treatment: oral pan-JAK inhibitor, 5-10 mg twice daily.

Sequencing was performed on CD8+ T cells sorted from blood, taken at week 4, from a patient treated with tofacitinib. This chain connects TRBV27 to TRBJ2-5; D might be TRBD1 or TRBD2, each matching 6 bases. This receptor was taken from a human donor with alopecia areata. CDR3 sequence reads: CASSQGGPLYQETQYF. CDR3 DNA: TGTGCCAGCAGTCAAGGGGGGCCCCTGTACCAAGAGACCCAGTACTTC.